Sequencing of this T cell receptor (beta chain) was carried out in a study of human T cells and chemical hapten exposure. Documented time point: patch test 3, about 24 weeks after DPC sensitization. Treatment here: therapeutic diphenylcyclopropenone sensitization with weekly scalp DPC. V lost 4 bases and J lost 6; bases outside the gene matches: 5. CDR1 LGHNA and CDR2 YNFKEQ come from the germline V gene. CDR3 length equals 15 residues. TCRdb redid the calling of the RACE reads with MiXCR, one entry per CDR3 protein. Among more than 150,000 distinct CDR3 sequences listed, approximately 26% were seen once. The sample holds one count of this clonotype.

This sequence was found in a woman aged 40 to 55 with alopecia areata. Some clones in this sample may be carry-over from other donors' samples. The material was whole blood, obtained in connection with sensitization to the hapten diphenylcyclopropenone (DPC). V usage is TRBV4-2 and J usage is TRBJ1-5; 11 bases are shared with TRBD1. The CDR3 DNA sequence: TGTGCCAGCAGCCGGGACAGGGGGGATGTTCAGCCCCAGCATTTT. Translated, it gives CASSRDRGDVQPQHF.